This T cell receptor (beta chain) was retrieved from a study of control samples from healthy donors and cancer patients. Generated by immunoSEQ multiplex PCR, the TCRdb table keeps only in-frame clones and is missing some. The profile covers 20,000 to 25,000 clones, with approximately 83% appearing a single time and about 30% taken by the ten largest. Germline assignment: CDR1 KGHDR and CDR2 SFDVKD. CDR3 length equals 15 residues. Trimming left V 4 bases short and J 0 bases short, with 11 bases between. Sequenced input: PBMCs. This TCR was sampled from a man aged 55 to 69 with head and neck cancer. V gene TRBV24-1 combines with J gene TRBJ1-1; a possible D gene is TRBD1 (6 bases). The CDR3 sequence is CATSELQGLNTEAFF. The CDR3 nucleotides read TGTGCCACCAGTGAGCTACAGGGTCTGAACACTGAAGCTTTCTTT.